A single sample gave rise to the 3 T cell receptor beta chains below, sequenced in a study of shared clonotypes between healthy human individuals. The table came from immunoSEQ multiplex PCR; TCRdb's copy has only in-frame clones and leaves some out. The profile shows under 650,000 clones, about 96% of them singletons. The specimen was naive CD4+ T cells sorted from blood. Subset in this sample: CD45RA+ positively selected. Receptor source: a woman younger than 45 in good health.

This chain joins TRBV4-2 and TRBJ2-1, with 10 bases aligning to TRBD2. V shed 0 bases, J shed 4 bases, and the junction held 6 bases outside the gene matches. The CDR3 extends over 17 amino acids. Germline CDR1 and CDR2: LGHNA and YNFKEQ. The CDR3 DNA sequence: TGTGCCAGCAGCCAAGAGCTAGCGGGAGTTATTTACAATGAGCAGTTCTTC. Its protein product is CASSQELAGVIYNEQFF.

In its sample, this clone was seen once. V and J are TRBV27 and TRBJ1-5; the D is unclear. This CDR3 region has 12 residues. Per germline, CDR1 MNHEY and CDR2 SMNVEV (reference sequence). Trimming removed 4 bases from V and 5 bases from J, with 6 bases in between. In nucleotides, the CDR3 is TGTGCCAGCAGTTCCCAGGATCAGCCCCAGCATTTT. As protein: CASSSQDQPQHF.

This chain joins TRBV5-1 and TRBJ2-3; TRBD1 matches at 7 bases. CDR1 is SGHRS, CDR2 YFSETQ, per germline. The CDR3 is made up of 15 amino acids. The J segment lost 3 bases and the V segment lost 5 bases, leaving 9 bases of the junction unmatched. The CDR3 DNA sequence: TGCGCCAGCAGGGACCGCAGGGGGATAACAGATACGCAGTATTTT. This translates into CASRDRRGITDTQYF. Full variable domain (missing parts from reference TRBV5-1 and TRBJ2-3): KAGVTQTPRYLIKTRGQQVTLSCSPISGHRSVSWYQQTPGQGLQFLFEYFSETQRNKGNFPGRFSGRQFSNSRSEMNVSTLELGDSALYLCASRDRRGITDTQYFGPGTRLTVL.